This passage covers 20 T cell receptor beta chains from one sample sequenced in a study of blood T cell repertoires in COVID-19. Using immunoSEQ multiplex PCR, the repertoire was profiled, and TCRdb retains in-frame clones only, with some absent. Of hundreds of thousands of clones listed, approximately 86% are singletons. Material for sequencing was peripheral blood. Every receptor here comes from a man aged 70 or older with acute or convalescent COVID-19.

CDR3 loop: CASSLEPGTASGNTIYF. In nucleotides, the CDR3 is TGCGCCAGCAGCTTGGAACCCGGGACAGCCTCTGGAAACACCATATATTTT. V and J are TRBV5-1 and TRBJ1-3, with 7 nucleotides matching TRBD1. This CDR3 is 17 amino acids long. Per germline, CDR1 SGHRS and CDR2 YFSETQ. V dropped 0 bases and J dropped 0; count of bases not matched to a gene: 6. Supplemented by reference TRBV5-1 and TRBJ1-3, the full variable domain reads KAGVTQTPRYLIKTRGQQVTLSCSPISGHRSVSWYQQTPGQGLQFLFEYFSETQRNKGNFPGRFSGRQFSNSRSEMNVSTLELGDSALYLCASSLEPGTASGNTIYFGEGSWLTVV.

The genes are TRBV3-1 (or the pseudogene TRBV3-2) and TRBJ1-1; D is perhaps TRBD1 (6 bases). Germline CDR1 LGHDT, CDR2 YNNKEL (reference sequence). The CDR3 contains 14 residues. With 2 bases removed from V and 4 bases from J, the gap between germline ends came to 11 bases. CDR3 DNA: TGTGCCAGCAGCCAACTTGGCAGGGGCACTGAAGCTTTCTTT. It codes for CASSQLGRGTEAFF.

The table lists this clone with a count of one. The V and J genes are TRBV30 and TRBJ2-3; 11 bases are shared with TRBD2. Losses at the gene ends were 0 bases for V and 1 base for J; bases not matched to a gene: 0. CDR3 length equals 15 residues. Germline-derived CDR1 and CDR2 are GTSNPN and SVGIG (reference sequence). This chain's CDR3 is CAWSVLAGGTDTQYF. DNA for the CDR3: TGTGCCTGGAGTGTACTAGCGGGGGGCACAGATACGCAGTATTTT.

The chain uses TRBV28 and TRBJ2-3; 7 nucleotides agree with TRBD2. The V gene's germline CDR1 is MDHEN and CDR2 SYDVKM. CDR3 length: 16 residues. With V trimmed by 6 bases and J by 3 bases, 12 bases remained unmatched. DNA of the CDR3: TGTGCCAGCAGCCTTAGAGGCGGGGGTCGGACAGATACGCAGTATTTT. Residues: CASSLRGGGRTDTQYF.

This clone was counted a few times. This chain connects TRBV9 to TRBJ1-5, with 8 bases matching TRBD1. Trimming at V came to 3 bases and at J to 3 bases, leaving 5 bases not matched to a gene. Germline V CDR1 and CDR2: SGDLS, YYNGEE. CDR3 length equals 15 residues. CDR3 loop: CASSDGTGFNQPQHF. For the CDR3, the DNA is TGTGCCAGCAGCGATGGGACAGGTTTCAATCAGCCCCAGCATTTT.

This clone has just a few counts. The rearrangement uses TRBV5-1 and TRBJ1-1; D is unclear. Germline values: CDR1 SGHRS, CDR2 YFSETQ. The CDR3 is made up of 13 amino acids. Between the trimmed V and J ends, which lost 1 base and 1 base, there was a span of 5 bases. The DNA of the CDR3 is TGCGCCAGCAGCTTGCCCGGGAACACTGAAGCTTTCTTT. Protein sequence: CASSLPGNTEAFF.

This chain uses TRBV29-1 with TRBJ2-7; TRBD2 matches 16 bases. Germline V gene data show CDR1 as SQVTM and CDR2 as ANQGSEA. V lost 2 bases and J lost 3; bases outside the gene matches: 13. CDR3 length: 19 amino acids. The CDR3 region is CSVERGLAGGPAVGYEQYF. Here the CDR3 DNA reads TGCAGCGTTGAAAGGGGACTAGCGGGAGGGCCTGCCGTGGGCTACGAGCAGTACTTC.

The CDR3 protein is CASSLEAGDDTEAFF. Written as DNA, the CDR3 is TGTGCCAGCAGCTTGGAGGCAGGGGATGACACTGAAGCTTTCTTT. The chain couples TRBV5-4 to TRBJ1-1; D may be TRBD1 (6 bases). The CDR3 length is 15 residues. V was cut by 0 bases and J by 3 bases, with 12 bases left in between. Germline loops: CDR1 SGHNT, CDR2 YYREEE (reference sequence).

The rearrangement links TRBV20-1 to TRBJ1-2; D perhaps matches TRBD1 (6 bases). CDR3 length: 11 residues. Germline V lookup: CDR1 DFQATT, CDR2 SNEGSKA (reference sequence). The germline V and J ends were trimmed by 5 bases and 14 bases, with 18 bases remaining between them. CDR3 DNA sequence: TGCAGTGCTTTAGGGGGTGACCTGAATACCTTC. Amino acids: CSALGGDLNTF.

V is TRBV9 and J is TRBJ1-1; 9 bases fit TRBD1. The CDR3 runs to 16 residues. From germline, CDR1 is SGDLS and CDR2 YYNGEE. With V trimmed by 4 bases and J by 3 bases, 10 bases remained unmatched. CDR3 region: CASSPRDRVWDTEAFF. DNA of the CDR3: TGTGCCAGCAGCCCCCGGGACAGGGTTTGGGACACTGAAGCTTTCTTT.

The rearrangement links TRBV7-6 to TRBJ2-1, with 9 nucleotides matching TRBD2. The germline V gene encodes CDR1 SGHVS and CDR2 FNYEAQ. This CDR3 is built from 17 residues. V shed 1 base and J 1 base; nucleotides not matched to a gene: 5. In nucleotides, the CDR3 is TGTGCCAGCAGCTTAGGGACTAGCGTCCTATCCTACAATGAGCAGTTCTTC. Protein sequence: CASSLGTSVLSYNEQFF.

The chain carries TRBV28 and TRBJ2-3; 9 bases line up with TRBD2. The CDR3 is 17 residues long. With 8 bases clipped from V and 4 bases from J, the junction kept 16 bases outside the gene matches. The germline gives CDR1 MDHEN, CDR2 SYDVKM. The CDR3 protein is CASSGGLAYKGADTQYF. The CDR3 nucleotides are TGTGCCAGCTCTGGGGGACTAGCCTACAAAGGGGCAGATACGCAGTATTTT.

The chain uses TRBV5-4 and TRBJ2-1; 7 bases agree with TRBD2. This CDR3 is 13 amino acids long. Germline CDR1 SGHNT, CDR2 YYREEE (reference sequence). With V trimmed by 4 bases and J by 7 bases, 5 bases remained unmatched. The CDR3 bases are TGTGCCAGCAGCGGGGGGGAGGTTAATGAGCAGTTCTTC. Amino acid sequence: CASSGGEVNEQFF.

This clone was seen a handful of times. The CDR3 region has the DNA TGTGCCAGTAGCGGGACAGTGAACACTGAAGCTTTCTTT. Amino acids: CASSGTVNTEAFF. The rearrangement links TRBV19 to TRBJ1-1; TRBD1 aligns across 7 bases. This CDR3 comprises 13 residues. Germline V CDR1 and CDR2: LNHDA, SQIVND (reference sequence). Germline trimming cut 6 bases from V and 0 bases from J; bases unmatched to any gene: 1.

This rearrangement joins TRBV27 to TRBJ2-5, with TRBD2 matching 7 bases. In germline, CDR1 is MNHEY, CDR2 SMNVEV (reference sequence). The V gene end was trimmed by 3 bases and the J gene end by 0 bases; junction bases not matched to a gene: 16. The CDR3 runs 19 residues. The CDR3 DNA follows: TGTGCCAGCAGTTTGGGTCTTCGGTTCGGCGGGGGAAACCAAGAGACCCAGTACTTC. It codes for CASSLGLRFGGGNQETQYF.

J is TRBJ2-3 and V is TRBV7-2; 10 positions match TRBD2. V lost 0 bases, J lost 1 base, and 1 base stayed unmatched. CDR1 is SGHTA, CDR2 FQGNSA, per germline. The length of the CDR3 is 16 residues. The DNA of the CDR3 is TGTGCCAGCAGCTTAGCGCTAGCGGGGGGCACAGATACGCAGTATTTT. Residues: CASSLALAGGTDTQYF.

The chain recombines TRBV7-2 with TRBJ2-3; 7 nucleotides align to TRBD1. The CDR3 has 14 amino acids. Germline values: CDR1 SGHTA, CDR2 FQGNSA. The junction had 8 bases not matched to a gene; V was cut back by 5 bases and J by 6 bases. The CDR3 nucleotides read TGTGCCAGCAGCACACTGGGCAGGGGGGATACGCAGTATTTT. This gives the protein CASSTLGRGDTQYF.

This chain connects TRBV12-3 or TRBV12-4 to TRBJ1-5; D possibly corresponds to TRBD1 (5 bases). CDR3 length equals 13 residues. Trimming removed 6 bases at V and 3 bases at J, with 9 bases between. CDR3 in amino acids: CASSRQNNQPQHF. The CDR3 coding sequence is TGTGCCAGCAGCCGACAGAACAATCAGCCCCAGCATTTT.

V usage is TRBV7-2 and J usage is TRBJ2-1, with a tentative D call TRBD1 (6 bases). V was shortened by 9 bases and J by 8 bases, with 20 bases between the two germline ends. The CDR3 contains 14 residues. Germline V gene lookup returns CDR1 SGHTA and CDR2 FQGNSA. The CDR3 DNA follows: TGTGCCAGTACCGTGGGGGCGCGTTATGATGAGCAGTTCTTC. It is translated as CASTVGARYDEQFF.

As concerns this clone: Other nucleotide sequences from this sample produce the same CDR3. The genes are TRBV20-1 and TRBJ1-1, with D tentatively TRBD1 (5 bases). CDR1 is DFQATT and CDR2 is SNEGSKA in the germline V gene (reference sequence). Deletions cut 2 bases from V and 11 bases from J, with 12 bases between. The CDR3 runs 11 residues. The CDR3 region is CSARFRATAFF. DNA of the CDR3: TGCAGTGCTAGATTCAGGGCGACGGCTTTCTTT.